Reported below is one T cell receptor (beta chain). Its antigen is currently unknown. TCRdb's copy holds only in-frame clones and misses some; the assay was immunoSEQ multiplex PCR. Of about 40,000 clones detected, approximately 84% appear once; the ten largest clones hold roughly 6.1%. This CDR3 contains 18 residues. This entry belongs to a study of T cells in localized non-small cell lung cancer. The study, taken as a whole, reports: In the blood, greater T cell density corresponded to longer overall survival.

The sample here was peripheral blood, taken before any cancer treatment. This clonotype was sampled from a man aged 35-75 years with stage I lung adenocarcinoma. This chain connects TRBV21-1 to TRBJ2-5; TRBD1 is the table's D call and was not checked against the DNA. TRBV21-1 is termed a pseudogene. CDR3 nucleotides: TGTGCCAGCAGCAAACGTAGCACCGGGACAGGGTATTGCGAGACCCAGTACTTC. Protein sequence: CASSKRSTGTGYCETQYF.